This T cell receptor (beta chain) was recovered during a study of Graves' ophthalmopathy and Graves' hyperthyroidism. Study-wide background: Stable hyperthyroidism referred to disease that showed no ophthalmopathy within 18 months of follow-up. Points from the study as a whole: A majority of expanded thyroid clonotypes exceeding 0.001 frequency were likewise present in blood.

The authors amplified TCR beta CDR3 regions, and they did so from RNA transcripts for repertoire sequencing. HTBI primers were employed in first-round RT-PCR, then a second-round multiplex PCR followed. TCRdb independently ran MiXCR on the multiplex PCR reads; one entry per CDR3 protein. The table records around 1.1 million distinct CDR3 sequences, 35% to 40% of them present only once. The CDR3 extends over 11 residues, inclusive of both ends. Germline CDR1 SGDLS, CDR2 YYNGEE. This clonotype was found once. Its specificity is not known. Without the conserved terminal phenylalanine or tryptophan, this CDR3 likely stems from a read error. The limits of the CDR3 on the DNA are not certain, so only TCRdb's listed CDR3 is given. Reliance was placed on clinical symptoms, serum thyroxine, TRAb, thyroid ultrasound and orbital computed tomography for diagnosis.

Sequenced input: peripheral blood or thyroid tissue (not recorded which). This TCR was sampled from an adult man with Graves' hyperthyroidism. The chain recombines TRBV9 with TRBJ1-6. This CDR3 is CASSVVGIPNY.